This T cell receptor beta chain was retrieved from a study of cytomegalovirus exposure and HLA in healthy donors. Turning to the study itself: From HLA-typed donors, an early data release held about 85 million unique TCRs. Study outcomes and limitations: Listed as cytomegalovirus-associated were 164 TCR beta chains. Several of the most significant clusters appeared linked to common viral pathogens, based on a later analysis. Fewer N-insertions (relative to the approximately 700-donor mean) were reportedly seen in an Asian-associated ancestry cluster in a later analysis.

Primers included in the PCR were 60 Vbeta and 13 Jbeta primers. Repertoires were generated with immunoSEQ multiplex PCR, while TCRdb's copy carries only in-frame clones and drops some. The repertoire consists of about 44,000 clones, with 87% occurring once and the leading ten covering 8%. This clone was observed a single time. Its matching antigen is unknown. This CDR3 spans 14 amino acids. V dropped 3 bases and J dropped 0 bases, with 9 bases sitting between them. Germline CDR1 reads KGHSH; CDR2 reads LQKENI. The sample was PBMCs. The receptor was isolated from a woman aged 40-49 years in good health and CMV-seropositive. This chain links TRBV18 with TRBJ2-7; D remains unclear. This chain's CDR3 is CASSPQQVSYEQYF. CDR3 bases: TGTGCCAGCTCACCGCAGCAGGTCTCCTACGAGCAGTACTTC.